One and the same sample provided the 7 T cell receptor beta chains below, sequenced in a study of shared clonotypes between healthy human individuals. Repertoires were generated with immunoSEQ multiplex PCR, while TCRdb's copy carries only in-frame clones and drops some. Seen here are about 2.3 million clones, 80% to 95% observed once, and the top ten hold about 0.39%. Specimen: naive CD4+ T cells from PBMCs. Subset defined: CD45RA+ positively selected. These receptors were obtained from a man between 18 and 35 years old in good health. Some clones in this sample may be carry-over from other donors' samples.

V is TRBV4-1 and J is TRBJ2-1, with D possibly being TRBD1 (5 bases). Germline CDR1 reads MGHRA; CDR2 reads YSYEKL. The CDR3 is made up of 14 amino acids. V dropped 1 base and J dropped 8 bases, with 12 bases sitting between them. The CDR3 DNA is TGCGCCAGCAGCCAAGCCAGCAGGGCCCATGAGCAGTTCTTC. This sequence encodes CASSQASRAHEQFF.

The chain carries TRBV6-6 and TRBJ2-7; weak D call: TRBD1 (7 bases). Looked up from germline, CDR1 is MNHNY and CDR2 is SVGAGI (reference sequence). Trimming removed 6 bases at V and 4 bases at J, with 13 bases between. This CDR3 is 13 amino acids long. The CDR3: CASRATGRYEQYF. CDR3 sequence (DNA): TGTGCCAGCAGAGCGACAGGGAGGTACGAGCAGTACTTC.

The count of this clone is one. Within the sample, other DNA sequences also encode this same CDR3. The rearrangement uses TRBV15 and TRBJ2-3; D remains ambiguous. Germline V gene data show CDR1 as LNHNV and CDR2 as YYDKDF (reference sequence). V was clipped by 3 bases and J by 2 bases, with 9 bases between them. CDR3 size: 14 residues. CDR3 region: CATSRGSPTDTQYF. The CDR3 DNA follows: TGTGCCACCAGCAGGGGCAGTCCCACAGATACGCAGTATTTT.

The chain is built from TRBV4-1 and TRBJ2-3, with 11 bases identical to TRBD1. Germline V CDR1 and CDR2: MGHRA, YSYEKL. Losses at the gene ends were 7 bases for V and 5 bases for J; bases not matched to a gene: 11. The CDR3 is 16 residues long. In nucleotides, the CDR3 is TGCGCCAGCACCTACGGTCTAGGGACAGGGGGAGATACGCAGTATTTT. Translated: CASTYGLGTGGDTQYF.

The chain's CDR3 is CASSLTKGLEQYF. The CDR3 region has the DNA TGTGCCAGCAGTTTGACTAAGGGGCTCGAGCAGTACTTC. The chain links TRBV6-5 to TRBJ2-7; D tentatively reads TRBD1 or TRBD2 (5 bases each). Germline CDR1 MNHEY, CDR2 SVGAGI. This CDR3 spans 13 amino acids. The V gene lost 4 bases and the J gene lost 6 bases, with 13 bases spanning the gap.

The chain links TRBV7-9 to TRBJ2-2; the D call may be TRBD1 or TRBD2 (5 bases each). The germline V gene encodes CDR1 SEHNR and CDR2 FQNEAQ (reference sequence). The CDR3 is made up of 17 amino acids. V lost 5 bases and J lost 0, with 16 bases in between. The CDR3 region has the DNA TGTGCCAGCAGCCCTCCAATAGGGACCGCGAACACCGGGGAGCTGTTTTTT. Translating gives CASSPPIGTANTGELFF.

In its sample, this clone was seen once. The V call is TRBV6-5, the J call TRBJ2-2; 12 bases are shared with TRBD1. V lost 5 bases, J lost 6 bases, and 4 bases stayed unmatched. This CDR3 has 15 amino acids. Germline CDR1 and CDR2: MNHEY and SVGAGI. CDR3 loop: CASSHRDRGPGELFF. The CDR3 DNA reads TGTGCCAGCAGTCACCGGGACAGGGGGCCCGGGGAGCTGTTTTTT.